Presented here are 26 T cell receptor beta chains from one specimen sequenced in a study of early T cells in non-severe SARS-CoV-2 infection. TCRdb itself ran the 5' RACE reads through MiXCR, one entry per CDR3 protein. The sample lists about 80,000 distinct CDR3 sequences, roughly 12% occurring once. The sequencing here drew on whole blood, taken at baseline. These TCRs come from an adult who was a healthcare worker with PCR-confirmed SARS-CoV-2 infection or an uninfected control (not recorded which). The donor label of this sample is uncertain.

This clonotype has more than one count but fewer than ten. The J gene is TRBJ1-3, the V gene TRBV19, with D possibly TRBD1 on 6 matching bases. V lost 3 bases and J 0 bases, leaving 15 bases between the germline ends. The length of the CDR3 is 17 residues. CDR1 and CDR2 (germline): LNHDA, SQIVND (reference sequence). The CDR3 DNA sequence: TGTGCCAGTAGTATCGGCAGGGGAGTTCCCTCTGGAAACACCATATATTTT. This translates into CASSIGRGVPSGNTIYF.

This chain connects TRBV3-1 to TRBJ2-7; D is unresolved. Germline V gene sequence: CDR1 LGHDT, CDR2 YNNKEL (reference sequence). V dropped 1 base and J dropped 0 bases, with 4 bases sitting between them. The CDR3 totals 13 residues. CDR3 residues: CASSQGASYEQYF. CDR3 DNA: TGTGCCAGCAGCCAAGGGGCCTCCTACGAGCAGTACTTC.

In its sample, this clonotype was seen many times. The chain employs TRBV7-8 and TRBJ2-3; D may be TRBD1 (6 bases). V lost 5 bases, J lost 1 base, and 13 bases lay in between. The CDR3 runs to 15 residues. The germline V gene has CDR1 SGHVS and CDR2 FQNEAQ. The CDR3 coding sequence is TGTGCCAGCAGCCGGACAGAGGTCCGCACAGATACGCAGTATTTT. It encodes CASSRTEVRTDTQYF.

This clonotype occurred many times. This chain connects TRBV20-1 to TRBJ2-7, with D possibly TRBD1 on 5 matching bases. This CDR3 has 15 amino acids. Germline V gene sequence: CDR1 DFQATT, CDR2 SNEGSKA (reference sequence). Trimming removed 3 bases at V and 5 bases at J, with 20 bases between. CDR3: CSASISQGGVHEQYF. The CDR3 DNA reads as TGCAGTGCTAGCATTTCGCAGGGCGGAGTCCACGAGCAGTACTTC.

This clonotype was observed a few times. The J gene is TRBJ2-3, the V gene TRBV7-8, with D possibly being TRBD2 (5 bases). There are 16 residues in the CDR3. Germline V gene lookup returns CDR1 SGHVS and CDR2 FQNEAQ. With 5 bases removed from V and 0 bases from J, the gap between germline ends came to 15 bases. The CDR3, as DNA: TGTGCCAGCAGCCCCTTGGCGGGCACCAGCACAGATACGCAGTATTTT. Encoded protein: CASSPLAGTSTDTQYF.

The rearrangement uses TRBV18 and TRBJ2-7; 7 nucleotides match TRBD1. The germline V gene encodes CDR1 KGHSH and CDR2 LQKENI. The V gene end was trimmed by 6 bases and the J gene end by 1 base; junction bases not matched to a gene: 9. The CDR3 is 15 residues long. This CDR3 is CASSPSQGDSYEQYF. The CDR3, as DNA: TGTGCCAGCTCCCCCAGCCAGGGGGATTCCTACGAGCAGTACTTC.

This clonotype was detected only a few times. This chain joins TRBV7-6 and TRBJ2-2, with 9 bases aligning to TRBD2. Germline loops: CDR1 SGHVS, CDR2 FNYEAQ. Trimming removed 0 bases from V and 4 bases from J; junction bases left unmatched: 6. This CDR3 spans 17 amino acids. CDR3 amino acids: CASSLAGASGVTGELFF. CDR3 DNA: TGTGCCAGCAGCTTAGCGGGGGCTAGCGGGGTCACCGGGGAGCTGTTTTTT.

The J gene is TRBJ2-5, the V gene TRBV20-1; D not certain. V lost 6 bases and J 0 bases, leaving 5 bases between the germline ends. The germline CDR1 and CDR2 sequences are DFQATT and SNEGSKA (reference sequence). This CDR3 is 11 amino acids long. In nucleotides, the CDR3 is TGCAGTGCAGGGTACCAAGAGACCCAGTACTTC. This sequence encodes CSAGYQETQYF.

This clonotype was recorded at least ten times. V usage is TRBV20-1 and J usage is TRBJ1-2, with D uncertain. V dropped 6 bases and J dropped 7 bases, with 12 bases sitting between them. This CDR3 contains 11 residues. Germline V lookup: CDR1 DFQATT, CDR2 SNEGSKA (reference sequence). The CDR3 loop reads CSAQRLGGYTF. CDR3 in DNA: TGCAGTGCCCAGAGGCTCGGTGGCTACACCTTC.

This clonotype appeared a few times. The chain is built from TRBV12-3 or TRBV12-4 and TRBJ1-5; D is uncertain. With 5 bases removed from V and 7 bases from J, the gap between germline ends came to 9 bases. The CDR3 extends over 12 amino acids. The CDR3 reads CASSPTRQPQHF. The CDR3 DNA sequence: TGTGCCAGCAGTCCTACGAGGCAGCCCCAGCATTTT.

The CDR3 DNA sequence: TGTGCCAGCAGCTTCGGAGGGTGGAGCTCCTACAATGAGCAGTTCTTC. Protein sequence: CASSFGGWSSYNEQFF. The chain combines TRBV12-3 or TRBV12-4 with TRBJ2-1; maybe TRBD2 (6 bases). V lost 6 bases, J lost 0 bases, and 15 bases lay in between. The length of the CDR3 is 16 residues.

The CDR3 protein is CASIGITDTQYF. CDR3 nucleotides: TGTGCCAGCATAGGGATCACAGATACGCAGTATTTT. The rearrangement uses TRBV7-6 and TRBJ2-3; no clear D gene. Germline CDR1 is SGHVS and CDR2 is FNYEAQ. The CDR3 totals 12 residues. V shed 7 bases and J shed 2 bases, with 7 bases lying between them. Full variable domain (missing parts from reference TRBV7-6 and TRBJ2-3): GAGVSQSPRYKVTKRGQDVALRCDPISGHVSLYWYRQALGQGPEFLTYFNYEAQQDKSGLPNDRFSAERPEGSISTLTIQRTEQRDSAMYRCASIGITDTQYFGPGTRLTVL.

There are many counts of this clonotype. This chain links TRBV20-1 with TRBJ1-4; D remains ambiguous. The germline V and J ends were trimmed by 0 bases and 8 bases, with 10 bases remaining between them. The V gene's germline CDR1 is DFQATT and CDR2 SNEGSKA (reference sequence). The CDR3 extends over 13 amino acids. CDR3 sequence: CSARDNPDEKLFF. The CDR3, as DNA: TGCAGTGCTAGAGATAACCCCGACGAAAAACTGTTTTTT.

The chain couples TRBV11-2 to TRBJ2-1; possibly TRBD1 for D (5 bases). Trimming took 3 bases from V and 7 from J, leaving 22 bases between them. The CDR3 extends over 17 amino acids. Per germline, CDR1 SGHAT and CDR2 FQNNGV. The DNA of the CDR3 is TGTGCCAGCAGCTTGCCAAGGGCCCCCGGCAGGGTGAATGAGCAGTTCTTC. This gives the protein CASSLPRAPGRVNEQFF.

The chain combines TRBV10-3 with TRBJ1-2; D perhaps matches TRBD1 (6 bases). The CDR3 is 16 amino acids. CDR1 and CDR2 from the germline V gene are ENHRY and SYGVKD. V lost 4 bases, J lost 4 bases, and 19 bases lay in between. The CDR3 here is CAISVGEQGWGYGYTF. The DNA of the CDR3 is TGTGCCATCAGTGTGGGTGAACAGGGTTGGGGCTATGGCTACACCTTC.

The chain uses TRBV15 and TRBJ2-1; D possibly uses TRBD1 or TRBD2 (5 bases each). V was trimmed by 4 bases and J by 5 bases, leaving 15 bases between them. The CDR3 sequence is 15 residues long. The V gene's germline CDR1 is LNHNV and CDR2 YYDKDF (reference sequence). CDR3 bases: TGTGCCACCAGCATCGACGGGGCGAATCACAATGAGCAGTTCTTC. This gives the protein CATSIDGANHNEQFF.

This clonotype was detected ten times or more. The gene calls are TRBV11-2 and TRBJ2-7; TRBD1 aligns across 7 bases. Germline V gene lookup returns CDR1 SGHAT and CDR2 FQNNGV. The junction had 15 bases not matched to a gene; V was cut back by 6 bases and J by 10 bases. The CDR3 is 14 residues long. The DNA of the CDR3 is TGTGCCAGCAGGCAAGCCGCGACAGGGCCCCTTCAGTACTTC. Its translation is CASRQAATGPLQYF.

This clonotype was detected only a few times. This chain joins TRBV12-3 or TRBV12-4 and TRBJ2-2; 8 bases map to TRBD2. This CDR3 has 16 residues. Trimming removed 4 bases from V and 0 bases from J; junction bases left unmatched: 4. As DNA, the CDR3 is TGTGCCAGCAGTTCGGCTAGCGGGTCGAACACCGGGGAGCTGTTTTTT. Protein: CASSSASGSNTGELFF.

This chain connects TRBV6-1 to TRBJ2-2; 7 nucleotides match TRBD1. The V gene end was trimmed by 7 bases and the J gene end by 6 bases; junction bases not matched to a gene: 11. Looked up from germline, CDR1 is MNHNS and CDR2 is SASEGT. The CDR3 totals 15 residues. Written as DNA, the CDR3 is TGTGCCAGCAATCCCAGACAGGGAAATTCCGGGGAGCTGTTTTTT. Its protein is CASNPRQGNSGELFF.

This clonotype was recorded a few times. The genes are TRBV5-1 and TRBJ1-4; no firm D call. Trimming pared 4 bases from V and 6 bases from J, leaving 13 bases between. Germline V lookup: CDR1 SGHRS, CDR2 YFSETQ. The CDR3 covers 14 residues. The CDR3 nucleotides are TGCGCCAGCAGCCGAGCGGAGGGCCATGAAAAACTGTTTTTT. It specifies CASSRAEGHEKLFF.

The chain combines TRBV7-2 with TRBJ1-3, with D unresolved. The CDR3 loop spans 12 amino acids. V lost 4 bases and J 8 bases, leaving 9 bases between the germline ends. Germline lookup yields CDR1 SGHTA and CDR2 FQGNSA. CDR3 sequence: CASSSSTDTIYF. The CDR3 coding sequence is TGTGCCAGCAGCTCCAGTACTGACACCATATATTTT.

V and J are TRBV6-1 and TRBJ1-5; no firm D call. V lost 1 base and J lost 5, with 6 bases in between. The CDR3 loop spans 13 amino acids. Per the germline V gene, CDR1 is MNHNS and CDR2 is SASEGT. CDR3 bases: TGTGCCAGCAGTGAAGGGACCGATCAGCCCCAGCATTTT. Its translation: CASSEGTDQPQHF.

The genes are TRBV10-3 and TRBJ2-1; D not resolved. This CDR3 comprises 13 residues. The germline CDR1 and CDR2 sequences are ENHRY and SYGVKD. V gave up 10 bases and J gave up 5 bases, with 15 bases separating them. For the CDR3, the DNA is TGTGCCACTACATCTCGAACGAACAATGAGCAGTTCTTC. This gives the protein CATTSRTNNEQFF.

This clonotype was counted many times. The chain uses TRBV19 and TRBJ2-1, with TRBD2 matching 9 bases. Germline values: CDR1 LNHDA, CDR2 SQIVND (reference sequence). This CDR3 has 15 residues. Trimming cost V 10 bases and J 4 bases; bases outside gene matches: 11. The CDR3 sequence: CATLPIAGVYNEQFF. CDR3 DNA: TGTGCCACCCTCCCGATAGCGGGGGTATACAATGAGCAGTTCTTC. Using reference TRBV19 and TRBJ2-1 for the parts outside the CDR3, the full variable domain is DGGITQSPKYLFRKEGQNVTLSCEQNLNHDAMYWYRQDPGQGLRLIYYSQIVNDFQKGDIAEGYSVSREKKESFPLTVTSAQKNPTAFYLCATLPIAGVYNEQFFGPGTRLTVL.

This clonotype was recorded many times. The chain employs TRBV6-1 and TRBJ2-2; TRBD2 aligns across 9 bases. CDR1 and CDR2 from the germline V gene are MNHNS and SASEGT. V lost 6 bases to trimming and J lost 5 bases; unmatched junction nucleotides: 4. The CDR3 is made up of 14 amino acids. CDR3 bases: TGTGCCAGCAGACGGACTAGCGATACCGGGGAGCTGTTTTTT. It is translated as CASRRTSDTGELFF.

The gene calls are TRBV12-3 or TRBV12-4 and TRBJ2-5, with 8 positions matching TRBD2. The CDR3 has 15 residues. The V segment lost 6 bases and the J segment 5 bases; nucleotides outside the gene matches: 11. The CDR3 nucleotides read TGTGCCAGCAGGACCCGGGGGGGCTCTGGGGAGACCCAGTACTTC. Its translation: CASRTRGGSGETQYF.